This TCR beta chain is from a study of Graves' ophthalmopathy and Graves' hyperthyroidism. Amplifying from RNA transcripts, the study obtained TCR beta CDR3 regions. Investigators did first-round RT-PCR with HTBI primers, then second-round multiplex PCR. TCRdb passed the multiplex PCR reads through MiXCR, listing each CDR3 protein once. This table has nearly 400,000 distinct CDR3 sequences, 18% appearing once. The CDR3 contains 16 residues. V was pared by 0 bases and J by 4 bases, with 13 bases between. Germline V gives CDR1 LNHDA, CDR2 SQIVND (reference sequence). This clonotype was counted ten times or more.

Sequenced sample: peripheral blood. V is TRBV19 and J is TRBJ1-5; D not certain. This TCR was recovered from a woman aged 18 to 35 with Graves' ophthalmopathy. In nucleotides, the CDR3 is TGTGCCAGTAGTATAGAGATGGCAGAGTGGAATCAGCCCCAGCATTTT. Amino acid sequence: CASSIEMAEWNQPQHF.